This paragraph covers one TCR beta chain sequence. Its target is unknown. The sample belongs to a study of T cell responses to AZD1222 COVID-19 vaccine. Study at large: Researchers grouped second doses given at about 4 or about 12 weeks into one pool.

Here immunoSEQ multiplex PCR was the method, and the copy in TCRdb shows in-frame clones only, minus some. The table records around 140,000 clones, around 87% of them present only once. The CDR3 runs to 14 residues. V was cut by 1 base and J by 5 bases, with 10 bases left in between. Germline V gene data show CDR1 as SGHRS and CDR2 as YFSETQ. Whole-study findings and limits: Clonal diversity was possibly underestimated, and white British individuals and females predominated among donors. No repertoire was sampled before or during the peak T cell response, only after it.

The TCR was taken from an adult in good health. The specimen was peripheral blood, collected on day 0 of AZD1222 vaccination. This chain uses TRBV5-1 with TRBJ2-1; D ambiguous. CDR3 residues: CASSLIGHDNEQFF. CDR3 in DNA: TGCGCCAGCAGCTTGATCGGCCACGACAATGAGCAGTTCTTC. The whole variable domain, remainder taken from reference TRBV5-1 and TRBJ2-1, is KAGVTQTPRYLIKTRGQQVTLSCSPISGHRSVSWYQQTPGQGLQFLFEYFSETQRNKGNFPGRFSGRQFSNSRSEMNVSTLELGDSALYLCASSLIGHDNEQFFGPGTRLTVL.